Sequencing of this T cell receptor (beta chain) was carried out in a study of T cells in Graves' hyperthyroidism and ophthalmopathy. From RNA transcripts, TCR beta CDR3 regions were amplified. First-round RT-PCR with HTBI primers amplified the TCR CDR3 region. MiXCR, run by TCRdb on the multiplex PCR reads, gives a single entry per CDR3 protein. The data show under 600,000 distinct CDR3 sequences, with approximately 16% seen just once and approximately 3.5% held by the top ten. This clonotype showed up many times. Its antigen remains unknown. J gave up 0 bases and V 5 bases, and 4 bases lay outside the gene matches. Germline CDR1 reads SEHNR; CDR2 reads FQNEAQ (reference sequence). The CDR3 is 17 amino acids. The study's findings and limits: Most expanded thyroid clonotypes above 0.001 recurred in blood.

The J gene is TRBJ2-1, the V gene TRBV7-9, with TRBD2 matching 13 bases. Material: blood. This clonotype was obtained from a woman aged 40 to 55 with Graves' ophthalmopathy. CDR3 sequence reads: CASSRTSGSLSYNEQFF. The CDR3 DNA follows: TGTGCCAGCAGCCGGACTAGCGGGAGCCTCTCCTACAATGAGCAGTTCTTC.